This is a list of T cell receptor beta chains from one sample in a study of T cells in Graves' hyperthyroidism and ophthalmopathy. TCRdb analysed the multiplex PCR reads with MiXCR anew, one entry per CDR3 protein. Of fewer than 600,000 distinct CDR3 sequences in the sample, 13% to 15% were seen once. Source material: blood. These receptors came from a woman in her 40s with Graves' hyperthyroidism. CDR3s include the opening cysteine and the closing phenylalanine or tryptophan. The D gene is left open where the match is weak. Rows may omit the clone size; those that give it use once, few, many or a size class.

cdr3_length: 14
j_call: TRBJ1-2
v_call: TRBV5-1
clone_size: many
d_call: -
cdr3_aa: CASSLGGTNYGYTF
cdr3_nt: TGTGCCAGCAGTTTGGGGGGGACTAACTATGGCTACACCTTC

cdr3_length: 14
j_call: TRBJ1-2
v_call: TRBV5-1
clone_size: -
d_call: -
cdr3_aa: CASSSGQSDDGYTF
cdr3_nt: TGCGCCAGCAGCAGTGGACAGAGTGATGATGGCTACACCTTC

cdr3_length: 13
j_call: TRBJ2-1
v_call: TRBV7-9
clone_size: many
d_call: -
cdr3_aa: CASSLERYNEQFF
cdr3_nt: TGTGCCAGCAGCTTAGAACGCTACAATGAGCAGTTCTTC

cdr3_length: 18
j_call: TRBJ1-3
v_call: TRBV15
clone_size: few
d_call: -
cdr3_aa: CATSRISGAVATGNTIYF
cdr3_nt: TGTGCCACCAGCAGGATCTCTGGGGCGGTGGCGACTGGAAACACCATATATTTT

cdr3_length: 16
j_call: TRBJ2-1
v_call: TRBV12-3/TRBV12-4
clone_size: -
d_call: TRBD1
cdr3_aa: CASSTGTGRLYNEQFF
cdr3_nt: TGTGCCAGCAGTACCGGGACAGGGCGGCTCTACAATGAGCAGTTCTTC

cdr3_length: 15
j_call: TRBJ2-1
v_call: TRBV4-1
clone_size: -
d_call: TRBD2
cdr3_aa: CASTKDASGSDEQFF
cdr3_nt: TGCGCCAGCACTAAAGACGCTAGCGGGAGCGATGAGCAGTTCTTC

cdr3_length: 16
j_call: TRBJ2-7
v_call: TRBV11-3
clone_size: few
d_call: TRBD1
cdr3_aa: CASSLGRGQGVDEQYF
cdr3_nt: TGTGCCAGCAGCTTAGGACGGGGACAGGGGGTCGACGAGCAGTACTTC

cdr3_length: 15
j_call: TRBJ2-7
v_call: TRBV4-1
clone_size: few
d_call: -
cdr3_aa: CASSQSRGRSYEQYF
cdr3_nt: TGCGCCAGCAGCCAAAGTAGGGGGAGGTCCTACGAGCAGTACTTC

cdr3_length: 16
j_call: TRBJ2-1
v_call: TRBV14
clone_size: many
d_call: TRBD2
cdr3_aa: CASSQELGLGGNEQFF
cdr3_nt: TGTGCCAGCAGCCAAGAACTGGGACTAGGTGGGAATGAGCAGTTCTTC

cdr3_length: 19
j_call: TRBJ2-7
v_call: TRBV6-1
clone_size: -
d_call: TRBD2
cdr3_aa: CASSERVGLLAGGPYEQYF
cdr3_nt: TGTGCCAGCAGTGAAAGAGTTGGTTTACTAGCGGGAGGGCCTTACGAGCAGTACTTC

cdr3_length: 16
j_call: TRBJ1-5
v_call: TRBV12-3/TRBV12-4
clone_size: many
d_call: TRBD1
cdr3_aa: CASSTTGGSFNQPQHF
cdr3_nt: TGTGCCAGCAGTACAACAGGGGGTTCGTTCAATCAGCCCCAGCATTTT

cdr3_length: 16
j_call: TRBJ1-5
v_call: TRBV7-2
clone_size: -
d_call: -
cdr3_aa: CASSRSGHPNNQPQHF
cdr3_nt: TGTGCCAGCAGCCGATCGGGACACCCGAACAATCAGCCCCAGCATTTT

cdr3_length: 16
j_call: TRBJ1-6
v_call: TRBV6-6
clone_size: -
d_call: -
cdr3_aa: CASSYDGREYNSPLHF
cdr3_nt: TGTGCCAGCAGTTACGACGGCAGGGAATATAATTCACCCCTCCACTTT

cdr3_length: 15
j_call: TRBJ2-4
v_call: TRBV20-1
clone_size: many
d_call: TRBD2
cdr3_aa: CSAAVMGLIADIQYF
cdr3_nt: TGCAGTGCTGCGGTAATGGGACTAATCGCTGACATTCAGTACTTC

cdr3_length: 14
j_call: TRBJ1-2
v_call: TRBV28
clone_size: many
d_call: TRBD1
cdr3_aa: CASSFSGQGGGYTF
cdr3_nt: TGTGCCAGCAGTTTTTCGGGACAGGGCGGGGGCTACACCTTC

cdr3_length: 12
j_call: TRBJ2-7
v_call: TRBV5-1
clone_size: many
d_call: -
cdr3_aa: CASSILGGEQYF
cdr3_nt: TGCGCCAGCAGCATACTGGGAGGCGAGCAGTACTTC

cdr3_length: 14
j_call: TRBJ1-4
v_call: TRBV3-1
clone_size: many
d_call: -
cdr3_aa: CASSHEDSNEKLFF
cdr3_nt: TGTGCCAGCAGCCATGAAGACTCAAATGAAAAACTGTTTTTT

cdr3_length: 13
j_call: TRBJ1-2
v_call: TRBV7-2
clone_size: many
d_call: TRBD1
cdr3_aa: CASSSRTGRGYTF
cdr3_nt: TGTGCCAGCAGCTCGCGGACAGGGCGCGGCTACACCTTC

cdr3_length: 15
j_call: TRBJ2-1
v_call: TRBV9
clone_size: many
d_call: -
cdr3_aa: CASSVVSGLNNEQFF
cdr3_nt: TGTGCCAGCAGCGTAGTGTCTGGATTAAACAATGAGCAGTTCTTC

cdr3_length: 16
j_call: TRBJ2-1
v_call: TRBV28
clone_size: many
d_call: TRBD2
cdr3_aa: CASSLGAGLAQNEQFF
cdr3_nt: TGTGCCAGCAGTTTAGGAGCGGGGCTAGCCCAAAATGAGCAGTTCTTC

cdr3_length: 14
j_call: TRBJ2-3
v_call: TRBV29-1
clone_size: few
d_call: TRBD2
cdr3_aa: CSVRTSGNTDTQYF
cdr3_nt: TGCAGCGTCAGGACTAGCGGAAACACAGATACGCAGTATTTT

cdr3_length: 15
j_call: TRBJ2-7
v_call: TRBV20-1
clone_size: many
d_call: -
cdr3_aa: CSARAGGGTVYEQYF
cdr3_nt: TGCAGTGCTAGAGCAGGGGGAGGGACCGTCTACGAGCAGTACTTC

cdr3_length: 13
j_call: TRBJ2-5
v_call: TRBV14
clone_size: few
d_call: TRBD1
cdr3_aa: CASSSNRGETQYF
cdr3_nt: TGTGCCAGCAGCTCGAACAGGGGTGAGACCCAGTACTTC

cdr3_length: 14
j_call: TRBJ2-3
v_call: TRBV10-2
clone_size: -
d_call: TRBD2
cdr3_aa: CASSIAGITDTQYF
cdr3_nt: TGCGCCAGCAGTATAGCGGGGATCACAGATACGCAGTATTTT

cdr3_length: 16
j_call: TRBJ2-1
v_call: TRBV5-1
clone_size: few
d_call: TRBD2
cdr3_aa: CASSRVSGDPYNEQFF
cdr3_nt: TGCGCCAGCAGCCGAGTTAGCGGGGACCCCTACAATGAGCAGTTCTTC

cdr3_length: 15
j_call: TRBJ2-2
v_call: TRBV3-1
clone_size: many
d_call: -
cdr3_aa: CASSQDQIGAGELFF
cdr3_nt: TGTGCCAGCAGCCAAGATCAAATAGGTGCCGGGGAGCTGTTTTTT

cdr3_length: 12
j_call: TRBJ2-1
v_call: TRBV20-1
clone_size: few
d_call: -
cdr3_aa: CSAGGPTQGQFF
cdr3_nt: TGCAGTGCTGGAGGGCCTACCCAGGGGCAGTTCTTC

cdr3_length: 13
j_call: TRBJ1-2
v_call: TRBV28
clone_size: many
d_call: TRBD1
cdr3_aa: CASSFRTGHGYTF
cdr3_nt: TGTGCCAGCAGTTTTAGGACAGGGCATGGCTACACCTTC

cdr3_length: 15
j_call: TRBJ2-1
v_call: TRBV6-1
clone_size: few
d_call: -
cdr3_aa: CASSLRRGGGNEQFF
cdr3_nt: TGTGCCAGCAGTCTACGGAGGGGGGGGGGCAATGAGCAGTTCTTC

cdr3_length: 15
j_call: TRBJ2-2
v_call: TRBV20-1
clone_size: many
d_call: -
cdr3_aa: CSAPTGVANTGELFF
cdr3_nt: TGCAGTGCTCCGACGGGGGTAGCGAACACCGGGGAGCTGTTTTTT

cdr3_length: 14
j_call: TRBJ2-5
v_call: TRBV28
clone_size: many
d_call: TRBD2
cdr3_aa: CASSLAGRTETQYF
cdr3_nt: TGTGCCAGCAGCCTAGCGGGAAGGACGGAGACCCAGTACTTC

cdr3_length: 21
j_call: TRBJ2-5
v_call: TRBV7-2
clone_size: many
d_call: -
cdr3_aa: CASSLAWTFFGGDLPQETQYF
cdr3_nt: TGTGCCAGCAGCTTAGCTTGGACCTTCTTCGGGGGCGACCTCCCCCAAGAGACCCAGTACTTC

cdr3_length: 12
j_call: TRBJ2-7
v_call: TRBV7-8
clone_size: many
d_call: -
cdr3_aa: CASSDSQFEQYF
cdr3_nt: TGTGCCAGCAGCGATAGTCAGTTCGAGCAGTACTTC

cdr3_length: 16
j_call: TRBJ2-3
v_call: TRBV19
clone_size: -
d_call: TRBD2
cdr3_aa: CASSTGPSGRADTQYF
cdr3_nt: TGTGCCAGTAGTACCGGTCCTAGCGGGAGGGCCGATACGCAGTATTTT

cdr3_length: 18
j_call: TRBJ2-1
v_call: TRBV20-1
clone_size: few
d_call: -
cdr3_aa: CSARWGGAPLITYNEQFF
cdr3_nt: TGCAGTGCTAGATGGGGCGGGGCCCCTCTCATTACCTACAATGAGCAGTTCTTC

cdr3_length: 14
j_call: TRBJ1-1
v_call: TRBV20-1
clone_size: -
d_call: -
cdr3_aa: CSALPGTANTEAFF
cdr3_nt: TGCAGTGCTTTACCCGGGACGGCGAACACTGAAGCTTTCTTT

cdr3_length: 16
j_call: TRBJ2-7
v_call: TRBV3-1
clone_size: -
d_call: TRBD2
cdr3_aa: CASSHYGLAETYEQYF
cdr3_nt: TGTGCCAGCAGCCATTATGGACTAGCGGAGACCTACGAGCAGTACTTC

cdr3_length: 16
j_call: TRBJ2-2
v_call: TRBV6-1
clone_size: few
d_call: -
cdr3_aa: CASTSRQNKNTGELFF
cdr3_nt: TGTGCCAGCACTTCCCGTCAGAACAAGAACACCGGGGAGCTGTTTTTT